This TCR beta chain emerged from a study of CD8 T cells in ankylosing spondylitis (TCRdb year 2017). Turning to the overall study: The study profiled T cell receptor beta repertoires in healthy donors and ankylosing spondylitis patients to find disease-linked TCR variants. The full study cohort comprised about 24 ankylosing spondylitis patients and about 110 healthy donors. Peripheral blood was sampled, and synovial fluid was additionally collected from ankylosing spondylitis patients.

Study-wide conclusions, independent of this receptor: Some motif variants had previously been reported in the synovial fluid and blood of reactive arthritis patients, which suggests shared mechanisms of disease initiation. The disease-linked clones were reported as significantly enriched in matched synovial fluid samples from ankylosing spondylitis patients. A CD8+ phenotype was shown by the disease-linked clones, which were found at relatively low frequencies in peripheral blood. A TCR beta motif of several highly homologous amino acid variants appeared characteristic of blood from ankylosing spondylitis patients.

Taken from cysteine to phenylalanine, the CDR3 has 15 residues. Only CDR3 DNA is held: 45 bases, read in frame from base 1. V loses 5 bases, J loses 4 bases, and the germline ends lie 17 bases apart. In this sample, this clonotype turned up many times. Its antigen remains unidentified. No much larger clonotype is one base removed from it; base qualities were not supplied. TCRdb records Illumina HiSeq 2500 as the sequencer. Quantitative 5'-RACE with molecular barcodes was the method used to prepare the TCR beta libraries. The published analysis was carried out like this. A new computational method, built on a probabilistic model of VDJ rearrangement, was used to identify disease-linked TCR variants. TCRdb reran the public reads through fastp at Q25 and MiXCR, keeping productive beta chains. Each entry is one CDR3 protein sequence, shown with its most common DNA and genes. The V and J calls shown here were made by TCRdb, not taken from the authors' results. The sample data list around 150,000 distinct CDR3 sequences, and just under 7.5% of these were observed just once. About an eighth of the sample is taken by the ten largest.

Sequencing used blood, either unsorted or a sorted T cell fraction (not recorded which). Recombination joined TRBV12-3 or TRBV12-4 with TRBJ1-2, and TRBD1 may be the D gene, going by 5 matching bases. This TCR derives from a female donor with ankylosing spondylitis or in good health (not recorded which). The CDR3 corresponds to CASSQTSGAAYGYTF. Read as DNA, the sequence is TGTGCCAGCAGTCAAACCTCCGGGGCTGCCTATGGCTACACCTTC.